This T cell receptor beta chain stems from a study of response to subunit inactivated influenza vaccine. Study findings and constraints: Few new T cells, the authors suggested, are recruited by each seasonal influenza vaccination.

Per the germline V gene, CDR1 is SQVTM and CDR2 is ANQGSEA. V was cut by 2 bases and J by 1 base, with 10 bases left in between. The CDR3 has 14 amino acids. TCRdb reprocessed the RT-PCR reads with MiXCR, giving one entry per CDR3 protein. The table has 600,000 to 850,000 distinct CDR3 sequences, 12% to 15% seen once. To note about this clonotype: Its antigen is not known.

The sequencing here drew on PBMCs from blood, taken 14 to 15 days before vaccination. The sequence came from a man between 45 and 60 years old who received an inactivated influenza vaccine. This chain links TRBV29-1 with TRBJ2-3, with D possibly being TRBD2 (5 bases). The CDR3 DNA is TGCAGCGTTGAACTAGCTCCGCGCACAGATACGCAGTATTTT. It translates to CSVELAPRTDTQYF.